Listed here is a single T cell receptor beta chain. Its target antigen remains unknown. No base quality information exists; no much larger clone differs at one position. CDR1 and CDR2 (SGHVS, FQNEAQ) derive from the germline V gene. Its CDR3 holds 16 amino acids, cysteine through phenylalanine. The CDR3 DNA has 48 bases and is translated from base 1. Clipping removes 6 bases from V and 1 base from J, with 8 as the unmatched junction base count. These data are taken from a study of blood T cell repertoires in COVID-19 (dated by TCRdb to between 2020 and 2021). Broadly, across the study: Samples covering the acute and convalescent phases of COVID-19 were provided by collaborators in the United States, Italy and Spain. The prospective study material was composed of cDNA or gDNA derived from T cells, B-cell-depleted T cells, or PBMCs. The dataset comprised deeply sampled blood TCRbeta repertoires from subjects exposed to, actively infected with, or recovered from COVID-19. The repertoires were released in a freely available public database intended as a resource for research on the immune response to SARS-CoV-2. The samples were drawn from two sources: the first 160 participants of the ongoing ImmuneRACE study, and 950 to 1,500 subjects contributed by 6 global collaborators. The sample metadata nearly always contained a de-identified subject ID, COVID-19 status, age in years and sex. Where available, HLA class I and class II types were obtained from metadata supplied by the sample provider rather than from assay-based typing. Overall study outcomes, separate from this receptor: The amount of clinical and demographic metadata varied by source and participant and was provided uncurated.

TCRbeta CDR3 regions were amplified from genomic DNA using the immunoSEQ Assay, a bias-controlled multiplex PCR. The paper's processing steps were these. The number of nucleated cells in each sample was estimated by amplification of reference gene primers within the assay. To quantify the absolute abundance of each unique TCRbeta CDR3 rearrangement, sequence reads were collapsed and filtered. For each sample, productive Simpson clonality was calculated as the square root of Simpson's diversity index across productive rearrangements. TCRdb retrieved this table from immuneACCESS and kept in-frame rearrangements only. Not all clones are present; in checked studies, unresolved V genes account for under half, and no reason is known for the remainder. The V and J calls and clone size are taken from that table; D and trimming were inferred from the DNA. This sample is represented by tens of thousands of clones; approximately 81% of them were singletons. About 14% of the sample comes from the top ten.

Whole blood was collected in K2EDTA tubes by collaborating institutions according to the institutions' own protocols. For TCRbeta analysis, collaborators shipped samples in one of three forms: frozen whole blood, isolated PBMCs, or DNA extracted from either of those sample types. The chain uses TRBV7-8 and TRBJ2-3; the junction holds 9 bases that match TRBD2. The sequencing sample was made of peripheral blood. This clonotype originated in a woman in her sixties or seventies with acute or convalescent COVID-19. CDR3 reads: CASSSKGLAGTDTQYF. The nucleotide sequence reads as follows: TGTGCCAGCAGTTCAAAGGGACTAGCTGGCACAGATACGCAGTATTTT. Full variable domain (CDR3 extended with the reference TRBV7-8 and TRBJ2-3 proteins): GAGVSQSPRYKVAKRGQDVALRCDPISGHVSLFWYQQALGQGPEFLTYFQNEAQLDKSGLPSDRFFAERPEGSVSTLKIQRTQQEDSAVYLCASSSKGLAGTDTQYFGPGTRLTVL.